The next 3 T cell receptor beta chains were all read from a single sample in a study of cytomegalovirus exposure and HLA in healthy donors. Researchers ran the PCR with 60 Vbeta and 13 Jbeta primers. The table came from immunoSEQ multiplex PCR; TCRdb's copy has only in-frame clones and leaves some out. The table lists over 150,000 clones, roughly 80% of them singletons. The sample comprised PBMCs. Every receptor here comes from a male donor in good health and CMV-seropositive.

The rearrangement uses TRBV5-1 and TRBJ1-1; a possible D gene is TRBD1 (6 bases). Germline V gene data show CDR1 as SGHRS and CDR2 as YFSETQ. Trimming cost V 6 bases and J 1 base, with 10 bases left between them. The CDR3 covers 13 residues. CDR3 protein: CASNGGGNTEAFF. Written as DNA, the CDR3 is TGCGCCAGCAATGGGGGCGGGAACACTGAAGCTTTCTTT.

This sequence joins TRBV18 and TRBJ2-3, with a weak D call TRBD1 (6 bases). From germline, CDR1 is KGHSH and CDR2 LQKENI. CDR3 length equals 15 residues. V lost 1 base and J lost 5, with 13 bases in between. CDR3: CASSPQAGARDTQYF. Here the CDR3 DNA reads TGTGCCAGCTCACCACAGGCAGGGGCGAGAGATACGCAGTATTTT. The variable domain in full, completed from reference TRBV18 and TRBJ2-3, reads NAGVMQNPRHLVRRRGQEARLRCSPMKGHSHVYWYRQLPEEGLKFMVYLQKENIIDESGMPKERFSAEFPKEGPSILRIQQVVRGDSAAYFCASSPQAGARDTQYFGPGTRLTVL.

CDR3 in amino acids: CASSRLAEYNEQFF. The CDR3 DNA follows: TGTGCCAGTTCTAGACTAGCGGAATACAATGAGCAGTTCTTC. The chain is built from TRBV19 and TRBJ2-1; 9 positions agree with TRBD2. CDR1 LNHDA and CDR2 SQIVND come from the germline V gene (reference sequence). This CDR3 spans 14 amino acids. With 8 bases clipped from V and 4 bases from J, the junction kept 6 bases outside the gene matches.